The next 7 T cell receptor beta chains were all read from a single sample in a study of chemoradiotherapy in HPV16-positive cancers. Some clones are missing from TCRdb's copy, which holds only in-frame ones; the method was immunoSEQ multiplex PCR. The table records 35,000 to 45,000 clones, 75% to 85% of them present only once. Sequencing used blood, obtained from a patient who underwent chemoradiotherapy. These receptors all come from a human donor with HPV-associated anogenital cancer.

J is TRBJ2-7 and V is TRBV7-5; TRBD2 reflects the table's D call only, with no check against the DNA. TRBV7-5 is given as a pseudogene. The CDR3 consists of 14 residues. This CDR3 reads CAPWAGEPSYEQYF. CDR3 bases: TGTGCCCCCTGGGCCGGGGAACCTTCCTACGAGCAGTACTTC.

CDR3 amino acids: CASSSSRDLNIQYF. The CDR3 DNA is TGTGCCAGCAGCTCCTCGAGGGACTTAAACATTCAGTACTTC. The chain recombines TRBV11-3 with TRBJ2-4; TRBD2 might be the D (6 bases). The CDR3 sequence is 14 residues long. V was clipped by 4 bases and J by 6 bases, with 13 bases between them. In germline, CDR1 is SGHNT, CDR2 YENEEA.

The chain joins TRBV6-4 to TRBJ1-2; TRBD1 matches 7 bases. Per germline, CDR1 MRHNA and CDR2 SNTAGT. The CDR3 covers 14 residues. V lost 4 bases to trimming and J lost 0 bases; unmatched junction nucleotides: 2. CDR3 loop: CASSGGGPNYGYTF. DNA of the CDR3: TGTGCCAGCAGTGGAGGGGGCCCTAACTATGGCTACACCTTC.

V and J are TRBV15 and TRBJ1-2; 8 bases are a match to TRBD1. Per germline, CDR1 LNHNV and CDR2 YYDKDF (reference sequence). The CDR3 has 18 amino acids. The V gene end was trimmed by 0 bases and the J gene end by 8 bases; junction bases not matched to a gene: 17. CDR3 sequence (DNA): TGTGCCACCAGCAGAGACCTAACAGGGGGACAATTACTTGGGGGCTACACCTTC. This encodes CATSRDLTGGQLLGGYTF.

The rearrangement links TRBV19 to TRBJ1-5, with TRBD1 identical over 8 bases. V lost 6 bases to trimming and J lost 6 bases; unmatched junction nucleotides: 10. Germline CDR1 LNHDA, CDR2 SQIVND (reference sequence). The CDR3 is made up of 15 amino acids. The CDR3 loop reads CASSNGAGGIQPQHF. The DNA of the CDR3 is TGTGCCAGTAGCAACGGGGCAGGGGGCATTCAGCCCCAGCATTTT.

The CDR3 is CSVRYAKESIQYF. DNA for the CDR3: TGCAGCGTGAGGTATGCGAAGGAAAGCATTCAGTACTTC. This rearrangement joins TRBV29-1 to TRBJ2-4; D is ambiguous. V dropped 6 bases and J dropped 9 bases, with 18 bases sitting between them. Germline CDR1 is SQVTM and CDR2 is ANQGSEA. The CDR3 loop spans 13 amino acids.

V gene TRBV19 combines with J gene TRBJ2-3; D gene ambiguous. CDR1 LNHDA and CDR2 SQIVND come from the germline V gene (reference sequence). The CDR3 is 15 amino acids. V was trimmed by 2 bases and J by 3 bases, leaving 12 bases between them. CDR3 sequence reads: CASSINGDLTDTQYF. CDR3 DNA sequence: TGTGCCAGTAGTATAAATGGTGACTTGACAGATACGCAGTATTTT.